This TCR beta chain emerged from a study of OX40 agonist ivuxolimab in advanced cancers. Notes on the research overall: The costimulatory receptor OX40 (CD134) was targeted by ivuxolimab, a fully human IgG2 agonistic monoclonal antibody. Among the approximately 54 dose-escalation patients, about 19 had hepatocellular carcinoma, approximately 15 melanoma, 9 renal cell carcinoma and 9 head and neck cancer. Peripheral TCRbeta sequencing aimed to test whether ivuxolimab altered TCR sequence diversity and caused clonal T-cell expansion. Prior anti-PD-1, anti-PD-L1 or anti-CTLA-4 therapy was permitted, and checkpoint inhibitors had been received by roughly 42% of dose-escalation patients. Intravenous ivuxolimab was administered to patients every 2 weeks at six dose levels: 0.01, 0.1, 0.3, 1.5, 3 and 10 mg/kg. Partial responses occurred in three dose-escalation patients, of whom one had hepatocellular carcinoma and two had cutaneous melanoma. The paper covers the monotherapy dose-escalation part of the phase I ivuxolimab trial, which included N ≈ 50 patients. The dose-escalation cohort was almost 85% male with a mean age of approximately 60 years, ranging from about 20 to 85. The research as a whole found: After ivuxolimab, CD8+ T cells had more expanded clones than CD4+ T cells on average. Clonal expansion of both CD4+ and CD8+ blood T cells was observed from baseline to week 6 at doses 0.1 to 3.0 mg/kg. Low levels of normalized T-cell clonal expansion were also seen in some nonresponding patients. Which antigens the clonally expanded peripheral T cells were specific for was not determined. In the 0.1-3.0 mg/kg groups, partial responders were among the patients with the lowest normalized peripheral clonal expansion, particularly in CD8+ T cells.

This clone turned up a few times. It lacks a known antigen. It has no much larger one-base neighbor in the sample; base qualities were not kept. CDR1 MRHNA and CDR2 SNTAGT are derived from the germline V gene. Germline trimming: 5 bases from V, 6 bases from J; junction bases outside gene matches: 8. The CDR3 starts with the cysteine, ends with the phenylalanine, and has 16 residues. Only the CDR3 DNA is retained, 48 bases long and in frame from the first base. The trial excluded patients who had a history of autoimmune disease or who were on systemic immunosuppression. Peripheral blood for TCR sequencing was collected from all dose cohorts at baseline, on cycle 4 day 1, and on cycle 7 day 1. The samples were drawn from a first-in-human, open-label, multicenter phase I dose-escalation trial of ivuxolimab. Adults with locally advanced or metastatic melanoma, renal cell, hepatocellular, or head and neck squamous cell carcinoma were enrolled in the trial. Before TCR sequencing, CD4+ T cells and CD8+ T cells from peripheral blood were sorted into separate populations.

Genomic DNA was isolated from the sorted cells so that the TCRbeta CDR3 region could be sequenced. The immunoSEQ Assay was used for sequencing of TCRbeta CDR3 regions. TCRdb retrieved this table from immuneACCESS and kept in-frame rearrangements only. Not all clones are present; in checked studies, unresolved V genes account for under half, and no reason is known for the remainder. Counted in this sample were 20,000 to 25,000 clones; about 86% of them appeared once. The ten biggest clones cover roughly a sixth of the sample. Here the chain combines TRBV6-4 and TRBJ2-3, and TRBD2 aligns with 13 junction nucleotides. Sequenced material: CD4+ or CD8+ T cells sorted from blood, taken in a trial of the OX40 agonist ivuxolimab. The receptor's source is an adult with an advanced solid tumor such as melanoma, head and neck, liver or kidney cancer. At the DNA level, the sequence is TGTGCCAGCAGTCCTACTAGCGGGGGGGACCCGGATACGCAGTATTTT. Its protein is CASSPTSGGDPDTQYF.